The next 5 T cell receptor beta chains were all read from a single sample in a study of T cell repertoires in cytomegalovirus infection (dated by TCRdb to the late 2010s). The listed sequencing device is Illumina HiSeq 1500. The raw public data were reprocessed by TCRdb itself: fastp quality trimming at Q25, MiXCR clonotype calling, in-frame beta chains only. All rows with the same CDR3 protein become a single entry with the most common DNA and genes. The sample yields more than 350,000 distinct CDR3 sequences; 31% were counted once. The ten biggest clones cover roughly 13% of the sample. The sequencing input was PBMCs. All receptors derive from a human donor in good health (CMV status not recorded). Some clones in this sample may be carry-over from other donors' samples.

This clonotype was recorded a few times. The chain links TRBV18 to TRBJ2-3; D not certain. This CDR3 is built from 13 residues. Per germline, CDR1 KGHSH and CDR2 LQKENI. V lost 8 bases and J 3 bases, leaving 12 bases between the germline ends. The CDR3 spells CASHHRRTDTQYF. The CDR3 nucleotides are TGTGCCAGCCACCATCGAAGGACAGATACGCAGTATTTT.

V is TRBV5-6 and J is TRBJ1-1; 7 nucleotides align to TRBD1. With V trimmed by 4 bases and J by 1 base, 4 bases remained unmatched. The CDR3 length is 14 residues. The germline CDR1 and CDR2 sequences are SGHDT and YYEEEE. CDR3 sequence reads: CASSRDRPNTEAFF. The CDR3 nucleotides read TGTGCCAGCAGCAGGGACAGACCGAACACTGAAGCTTTCTTT.

The genes are TRBV11-3 and TRBJ2-2, with D perhaps given as TRBD1 or TRBD2 (5 bases each). This CDR3 is built from 15 residues. The V end lost 4 bases, the J end lost 6 bases, and 15 bases lay between the germline ends. CDR1 SGHNT and CDR2 YENEEA come from the germline V gene. CDR3 sequence: CASSSRRGAAGELFF. For the CDR3, the DNA is TGTGCCAGCAGCTCCCGTCGAGGGGCCGCCGGGGAGCTGTTTTTT.

The V and J genes are TRBV7-6 and TRBJ1-2; perhaps TRBD1 as D (6 bases). This CDR3 comprises 16 residues. V lost 1 base, J lost 5 bases, and 17 bases lay in between. Germline lookup yields CDR1 SGHVS and CDR2 FNYEAQ. CDR3 coding DNA: TGTGCCAGCAGCTTAGAAGTCTGGGGGCGCGTATATGGCTACACCTTC. Protein product: CASSLEVWGRVYGYTF.

In its sample, this clonotype was seen a few times. The rearrangement joins TRBV27 to TRBJ2-7; 7 bases align to TRBD1. Germline assignment: CDR1 MNHEY and CDR2 SMNVEV (reference sequence). The CDR3 runs to 14 residues. V lost 4 bases and J lost 4; bases outside the gene matches: 7. The CDR3 DNA reads as TGTGCCAGCAGTTGGATGACAGGGCCGTACGAGCAGTACTTC. Translation: CASSWMTGPYEQYF.